The next 17 T cell receptor beta chains were all read from a single sample in a study of control samples from healthy donors and cancer patients. The protocol was immunoSEQ multiplex PCR, while the TCRdb copy is restricted to in-frame clones and leaves out a portion. The data contain 150,000 to 200,000 clones, 92% of them singletons. What was sequenced was blood. Every receptor here comes from a woman in her 30s in good health.

The CDR3 DNA reads as TGCAGTGCTAGTCGGGAGGGCCGGTCCTACGAGCAGTACTTC. Its protein is CSASREGRSYEQYF. The V gene is TRBV20-1, the J gene TRBJ2-7, with 8 bases aligning to TRBD2. The germline V gene encodes CDR1 DFQATT and CDR2 SNEGSKA (reference sequence). Trimming cost V 3 bases and J 1 base; bases outside gene matches: 5. CDR3 length: 14 residues.

The chain links TRBV10-1 to TRBJ1-2, with D hard to call. This CDR3 is 12 amino acids long. The germline CDR1 and CDR2 sequences are WNHNN and SYGVQD (reference sequence). This CDR3 reads CRRVPRPYGYTF. For the CDR3, the DNA is TGCCGTAGGGTCCCAAGACCTTATGGCTACACCTTC.

The V and J genes are TRBV21-1 and TRBJ2-5. TRBV21-1 is assigned pseudogene status. CDR3 length: 15 residues. This CDR3 is CASSNVVGSGETQYF. The CDR3 bases are TGTGCCAGCAGCAATGTTGTGGGGTCCGGGGAGACCCAGTACTTC.

The CDR3 DNA follows: TGTGCCAGCAGATCCCGACTAGCGGGAGTTGCCTACGAGCAGTACTTC. Translating gives CASRSRLAGVAYEQYF. The chain uses TRBV27 and TRBJ2-7; 12 bases fit TRBD2. Germline V gene sequence: CDR1 MNHEY, CDR2 SMNVEV (reference sequence). The CDR3 length is 16 residues. Unmatched junction bases numbered 8, after V lost 6 bases and J lost 2 bases.

The CDR3, as DNA: TGTGCCAGCAGTGACCGGATACTAGCGGGCTATGGCAATGAGCAGTTCTTC. This codes for CASSDRILAGYGNEQFF. This chain connects TRBV27 to TRBJ2-1; 9 bases align to TRBD2. The CDR3 extends over 17 amino acids. Germline V CDR1 and CDR2: MNHEY, SMNVEV (reference sequence). V lost 5 bases and J lost 6; bases outside the gene matches: 14.

The chain couples TRBV20-1 to TRBJ1-6, with 9 bases aligning to TRBD1. CDR1 and CDR2 from the germline V gene are DFQATT and SNEGSKA (reference sequence). Losses at the gene ends were 3 bases for V and 7 bases for J; bases not matched to a gene: 7. The CDR3 loop spans 15 amino acids. The CDR3 region is CSASTGQGLNSPLHF. CDR3 DNA sequence: TGCAGTGCTAGTACGGGACAGGGTCTAAATTCACCCCTCCACTTT.

This chain joins TRBV7-3 and TRBJ2-1; 12 bases agree with TRBD2. Per the germline V gene, CDR1 is SGHTA and CDR2 is FQGTGA. V lost 5 bases and J lost 7; bases outside the gene matches: 9. The CDR3 has 16 residues. The CDR3 sequence: CASSPSGRAWDNEQFF. CDR3 DNA sequence: TGTGCCAGCAGCCCTAGCGGGAGGGCCTGGGATAATGAGCAGTTCTTC.

The chain employs TRBV10-3 and TRBJ2-7; 15 bases line up with TRBD2. V trimming: 4 bases; J trimming: 13 bases; junction bases outside the gene matches: 2. CDR1 and CDR2 (germline): ENHRY, SYGVKD. The CDR3 is 12 amino acids. CDR3 amino acids: CAISAGLAGGYF. The CDR3 bases are TGTGCCATCAGTGCGGGACTAGCGGGAGGTTACTTC.

V and J are TRBV11-3 and TRBJ1-4; D not resolved. The CDR3 length is 15 residues. Trimming shortened V by 1 base and J by 10 bases, and 16 bases separated the two germline ends. From germline, CDR1 is SGHNT and CDR2 YENEEA. The CDR3 DNA reads TGTGCCAGCAGCTTAGTACCGGTCGGGTTTGTAAAACTGTTTTTT. Translated, it gives CASSLVPVGFVKLFF.

CDR3 loop: CAWSGQGNTGELFF. DNA for the CDR3: TGTGCCTGGAGTGGACAGGGTAACACCGGGGAGCTGTTTTTT. V is TRBV30 and J is TRBJ2-2; 7 nucleotides align to TRBD1. The CDR3 has 14 residues. V gave up 1 base and J gave up 2 bases; unmatched junction bases: 1. Germline V lookup: CDR1 GTSNPN, CDR2 SVGIG (reference sequence).

This chain connects TRBV30 to TRBJ1-1, with 9 bases aligning to TRBD1. V lost 1 base to trimming and J lost 7 bases; unmatched junction nucleotides: 4. The CDR3 covers 13 residues. The V gene's germline CDR1 is GTSNPN and CDR2 SVGIG (reference sequence). The CDR3 loop reads CAWSDTGGFEAFF. The DNA of the CDR3 is TGTGCCTGGAGTGACACAGGGGGCTTTGAAGCTTTCTTT.

The gene calls are TRBV24-1 and TRBJ2-1, with D perhaps matching TRBD1 (6 bases). With 6 bases removed from V and 5 bases from J, the gap between germline ends came to 10 bases. This CDR3 has 13 amino acids. Germline CDR1 KGHDR, CDR2 SFDVKD. The DNA of the CDR3 is TGTGCCACCAGTCCAGGGGTCCACAATGAGCAGTTCTTC. It encodes CATSPGVHNEQFF.

The CDR3 nucleotides read TGTGCCAGCAGCTTCGTTACCGGGACGGGACACTACGAGCAGTACTTC. Its protein is CASSFVTGTGHYEQYF. The chain carries TRBV5-5 and TRBJ2-7, with a possible D match to TRBD1 (6 bases). Trimming removed 2 bases from V and 3 bases from J, with 18 bases in between. The CDR3 is 16 amino acids. The V gene's germline CDR1 is SGHKS and CDR2 YYEKEE (reference sequence).

This clone was picked up one time. The rearrangement links TRBV5-1 to TRBJ2-2, with D perhaps TRBD1 (5 bases). Germline V gene lookup returns CDR1 SGHRS and CDR2 YFSETQ. V was clipped by 6 bases and J by 2 bases, with 8 bases between them. The CDR3 sequence is 13 residues long. The DNA of the CDR3 is TGCGCCAGCAACCAGGGCAACACCGGGGAGCTGTTTTTT. The encoded protein is CASNQGNTGELFF.

The chain recombines TRBV9 with TRBJ2-2; 9 bases are a match to TRBD1. With 3 bases clipped from V and 1 base from J, the junction kept 4 bases outside the gene matches. Germline CDR1 SGDLS, CDR2 YYNGEE. The CDR3 loop spans 16 amino acids. The CDR3 region is CASSANRGRNTGELFF. CDR3 in DNA: TGTGCCAGCAGCGCTAACAGGGGGCGGAACACCGGGGAGCTGTTTTTT. The full variable domain, its missing parts supplied by reference TRBV9 and TRBJ2-2, is DSGVTQTPKHLITATGQRVTLRCSPRSGDLSVYWYQQSLDQGLQFLIQYYNGEERAKGNILERFSAQQFPDLHSELNLSSLELGDSALYFCASSANRGRNTGELFFGEGSRLTVL.

This sequence joins TRBV18 and TRBJ2-1; D ambiguous. CDR3 length: 15 amino acids. V was trimmed by 5 bases and J by 0 bases, leaving 11 bases between them. Germline V CDR1 and CDR2: KGHSH, LQKENI. The CDR3 here is CASSNKERSYNEQFF. CDR3 coding DNA: TGTGCCAGCTCAAACAAGGAACGCTCCTACAATGAGCAGTTCTTC.

V gene TRBV3-1 (or the pseudogene TRBV3-2) combines with J gene TRBJ2-7; D might be TRBD1 or TRBD2, each matching 6 bases. This CDR3 has 13 amino acids. CDR1 and CDR2 from the germline V gene are LGHDT and YNNKEL (reference sequence). With 8 bases removed from V and 7 bases from J, the gap between germline ends came to 18 bases. Written as DNA, the CDR3 is TGTGCCAGCCCTAGGGGGAGGCCAAGGGAGCAGTACTTC. It yields the protein CASPRGRPREQYF.